The clone carrying this T cell receptor beta chain has at least ten counts. Its antigen is as yet unknown. CDR1 SGHRS and CDR2 YFSETQ come from the germline V gene. CDR3 length equals 14 residues. V was cut by 5 bases and J by 0 bases, with 11 bases left in between. The authors amplified TCR beta CDR3 regions, and they did so from RNA transcripts for repertoire sequencing. The first-round RT-PCR employed HTBI primers together with the Qiagen OneStep RT-PCR kit. A multiplex PCR was then performed as the second round. TCRdb called the multiplex PCR reads again in MiXCR, with one record for every CDR3 protein. Of under 200,000 distinct CDR3 sequences in the sample, 30% to 45% are singletons; the top ten hold roughly 5.8%. The data stem from a study of Graves' ophthalmopathy and Graves' hyperthyroidism. Looking at the study overall: Ahead of any treatment, peripheral blood was obtained at the initial diagnosis. Notes on the study in general: The majority of expanded thyroid clonotypes above 0.001 frequency also occurred in blood. Ophthalmopathy progression prediction by the model yielded a sensitivity of about 70% and a specificity of roughly 74%.

Pregnant or lactating patients and those with other autoimmune diseases or uncontrolled infections were excluded. J is TRBJ1-1 and V is TRBV5-1; D gene uncertain. The material sequenced was peripheral blood. This clonotype originated in a woman in her thirties or forties with Graves' ophthalmopathy. CDR3 sequence (DNA): TGCGCCAGCAGTATGGGCGCTCTGAACACTGAAGCTTTCTTT. The encoded protein is CASSMGALNTEAFF. Complete variable domain (other parts from reference TRBV5-1 and TRBJ1-1): KAGVTQTPRYLIKTRGQQVTLSCSPISGHRSVSWYQQTPGQGLQFLFEYFSETQRNKGNFPGRFSGRQFSNSRSEMNVSTLELGDSALYLCASSMGALNTEAFFGQGTRLTVV.